Following are 14 T cell receptor beta chains from one sample sequenced in a study of T-cell reconstitution after alpha-beta-depleted transplantation in children. Unique molecular identifiers were built into the TCRbeta library. In TCRdb, the PCR reads were re-called with MiXCR into one record per CDR3 protein. The profile shows 300,000 to 400,000 distinct CDR3 sequences, 13% of them singletons. The sequenced sample was PBMCs, obtained from the stem cell graft. The origin of the receptors is a human donor who donated a stem cell graft to a child with Fanconi anemia.

This clonotype was counted many times. The chain carries TRBV4-3 and TRBJ2-5; D remains unclear. Per germline, CDR1 LGHNA and CDR2 YSLEER. The CDR3 spans 13 residues. V was trimmed by 0 bases and J by 5 bases, leaving 7 bases between them. As DNA, the CDR3 is TGCGCCAGCAGCCAAGACCTTAGGGAGACCCAGTACTTC. As protein: CASSQDLRETQYF.

There are many counts of this clonotype. The rearrangement joins TRBV20-1 to TRBJ1-1, with no clear D. There are 10 residues in the CDR3. Germline lookup yields CDR1 DFQATT and CDR2 SNEGSKA (reference sequence). CDR3 bases: TGCGGGCCTCCGCCCGGTGAAGCTTTCTTT. Translating gives CGPPPGEAFF.

The chain links TRBV7-9 to TRBJ2-1; D is undetermined. Germline assignment: CDR1 SEHNR and CDR2 FQNEAQ (reference sequence). Trimming took 5 bases from V and 1 from J, leaving 12 bases between them. The CDR3 covers 15 residues. The DNA for the CDR3 is TGTGCCAGCAGCCCTCACGGGTCTTCCTACAATGAGCAGTTCTTC. This sequence encodes CASSPHGSSYNEQFF.

The CDR3 loop reads CAWSLRQPNYGYTF. DNA of the CDR3: TGTGCCTGGAGTCTACGACAGCCTAACTATGGCTACACCTTC. This chain connects TRBV30 to TRBJ1-2, with D perhaps TRBD1 (5 bases). The CDR3 has 14 amino acids. V was cut by 2 bases and J by 0 bases, with 10 bases left in between. Germline values: CDR1 GTSNPN, CDR2 SVGIG (reference sequence). Together with reference TRBV30 and TRBJ1-2, the CDR3 gives the full variable domain: SQTIHQWPATLVQPVGSPLSLECTVEGTSNPNLYWYRQAAGRGLQLLFYSVGIGQISSEVPQNLSASRPQDRQFILSSKKLLLSDSGFYLCAWSLRQPNYGYTFGSGTRLTVV.

The table lists this clonotype with a few counts. J is TRBJ1-1 and V is TRBV29-1; D might be TRBD1 (5 bases). CDR3 length: 12 residues. Trimming stripped 7 bases from V and 2 bases from J, with 11 bases between. The V gene's germline CDR1 is SQVTM and CDR2 ANQGSEA. The CDR3 protein is CSGQLVNTEAFF. CDR3 DNA sequence: TGCAGCGGACAGCTAGTTAACACTGAAGCTTTCTTT.

The chain links TRBV7-8 to TRBJ2-1; the D is unclear. Trimming took off 1 base at V and 10 bases at J, with 8 bases between the two ends. CDR1 is SGHVS and CDR2 is FQNEAQ in the germline V gene. CDR3 length: 12 residues. The CDR3 sequence: CASSLELGEQFF. The CDR3 DNA sequence: TGTGCCAGCAGCTTAGAGCTGGGAGAGCAGTTCTTC.

Only a few counts were recorded for this clonotype. The V gene is TRBV7-8, the J gene TRBJ2-2; D is unclear. This CDR3 spans 13 amino acids. From germline, CDR1 is SGHVS and CDR2 FQNEAQ. The V end was cut by 6 bases, the J end by 7 bases, with 12 bases between. CDR3 loop: CASRKGLIGELFF. The CDR3 coding sequence is TGTGCCAGCAGAAAAGGGCTTATCGGGGAGCTGTTTTTT.

A few counts support this clonotype. The chain carries TRBV5-4 and TRBJ2-3; D is ambiguous. CDR1 is SGHNT, CDR2 YYREEE, per germline (reference sequence). V lost 0 bases to trimming and J lost 4 bases, with 9 bases between them. The CDR3 has 14 amino acids. CDR3 coding DNA: TGTGCCAGCAGCTTGGACCACTTCGCAGATACGCAGTATTTT. Translating it yields CASSLDHFADTQYF. Complete variable domain (other parts from reference TRBV5-4 and TRBJ2-3): ETGVTQSPTHLIKTRGQQVTLRCSSQSGHNTVSWYQQALGQGPQFIFQYYREEENGRGNFPPRFSGLQFPNYSSELNVNALELDDSALYLCASSLDHFADTQYFGPGTRLTVL.

The sample holds a few counts of this clonotype. The chain joins TRBV5-1 to TRBJ2-3; the match to TRBD2 covers 7 bases. The CDR3 loop spans 14 amino acids. The V segment lost 0 bases and the J segment 6 bases; nucleotides outside the gene matches: 4. Germline CDR1 and CDR2: SGHRS and YFSETQ. The CDR3 coding sequence is TGCGCCAGCAGCTTGGAAGCGGGGAGGGATACGCAGTATTTT. It yields the protein CASSLEAGRDTQYF.

This clonotype was observed at least ten times. V usage is TRBV5-1 and J usage is TRBJ2-1; weak D call: TRBD2 (6 bases). CDR3 size: 14 residues. Germline values: CDR1 SGHRS, CDR2 YFSETQ. The V end was cut by 4 bases, the J end by 10 bases, with 18 bases between. The CDR3, as DNA: TGCGCCAGCAGCAAAGACTGGGACTCTACAGAGCAGTTCTTC. It translates to CASSKDWDSTEQFF.

The rearrangement uses TRBV7-8 and TRBJ1-5; D gene ambiguous. Per germline, CDR1 SGHVS and CDR2 FQNEAQ. Trimming left V 1 base short and J 3 bases short, with 22 bases between. The CDR3 totals 19 residues. The DNA for the CDR3 is TGTGCCAGCAGCTTAGTGGCCCGGGGAGGGATGTATTACAATCAGCCCCAGCATTTT. The encoded protein is CASSLVARGGMYYNQPQHF.

This chain connects TRBV6-1 to TRBJ2-2; 8 bases are a match to TRBD2. The germline V gene has CDR1 MNHNS and CDR2 SASEGT. The CDR3 is 15 amino acids. The junction had 4 bases not matched to a gene; V was cut back by 6 bases and J by 1 base. CDR3 coding DNA: TGTGCCAGCAGACGGGGGGGCGGGAACACCGGGGAGCTGTTTTTT. Protein product: CASRRGGGNTGELFF.

This clonotype was detected ten times or more. This chain uses TRBV28 with TRBJ1-3; D gene ambiguous. The CDR3 is 13 residues long. The germline V gene has CDR1 MDHEN and CDR2 SYDVKM. The germline V and J ends were trimmed by 5 bases and 8 bases, with 13 bases remaining between them. The CDR3 reads CASSPRPLDTIYF. The CDR3 nucleotides read TGTGCCAGCAGTCCCCGTCCTCTGGACACCATATATTTT.

This clonotype was detected many times. The J gene is TRBJ1-1, the V gene TRBV4-1; D is unclear. This CDR3 is 13 amino acids long. Per germline, CDR1 MGHRA and CDR2 YSYEKL. V was pared by 1 base and J by 0 bases, with 3 bases between. The CDR3 loop reads CASSQGVNTEAFF. The CDR3 DNA is TGCGCCAGCAGCCAAGGTGTGAACACTGAAGCTTTCTTT.